This TCR beta chain was sequenced in a study of T cell responses to AZD1222 COVID-19 vaccine. As for this clone: Its antigen is undetermined.

Study-wide findings and caveats: It was only after the peak T cell response that any repertoires were sampled.

Per germline, CDR1 SGDLS and CDR2 YYNGEE. The CDR3 loop spans 15 amino acids. The V gene lost 6 bases and the J gene lost 2 bases, with 17 bases spanning the gap. Method: immunoSEQ multiplex PCR; TCRdb's copy keeps in-frame clones and lacks some. Counted here are 120,000 to 150,000 clones, about 90% occurring once; the ten biggest clones make up 4%. The rearrangement links TRBV9 to TRBJ2-5; TRBD2 is a possible D gene (7 bases). The starting material was peripheral blood, obtained 28 days after the second AZD1222 dose. The sequence derives from an adult who received the AZD1222 COVID-19 vaccine. CDR3 in DNA: TGTGCCAGCACCTGGGGGGGGACACCGCAAGAGACCCAGTACTTC. As protein: CASTWGGTPQETQYF. The whole variable domain, filled in from reference TRBV9 and TRBJ2-5, reads DSGVTQTPKHLITATGQRVTLRCSPRSGDLSVYWYQQSLDQGLQFLIQYYNGEERAKGNILERFSAQQFPDLHSELNLSSLELGDSALYFCASTWGGTPQETQYFGPGTRLLVL.